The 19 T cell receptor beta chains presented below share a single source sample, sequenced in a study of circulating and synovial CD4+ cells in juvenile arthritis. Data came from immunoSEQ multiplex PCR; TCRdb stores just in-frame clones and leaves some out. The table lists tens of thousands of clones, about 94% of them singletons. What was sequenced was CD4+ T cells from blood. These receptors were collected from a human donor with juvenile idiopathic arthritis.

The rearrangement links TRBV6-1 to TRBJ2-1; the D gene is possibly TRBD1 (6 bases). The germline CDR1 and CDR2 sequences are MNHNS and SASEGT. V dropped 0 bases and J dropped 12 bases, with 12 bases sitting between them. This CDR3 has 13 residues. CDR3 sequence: CASSEAWGRGQFF. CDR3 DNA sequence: TGTGCCAGCAGTGAAGCATGGGGGCGAGGGCAGTTCTTC.

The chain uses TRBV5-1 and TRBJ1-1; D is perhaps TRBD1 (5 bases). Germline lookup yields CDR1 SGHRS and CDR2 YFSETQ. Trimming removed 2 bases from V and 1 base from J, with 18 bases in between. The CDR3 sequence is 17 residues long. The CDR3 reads CASSFAQGSLQNTEAFF. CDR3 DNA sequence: TGCGCCAGCAGCTTCGCGCAGGGCTCCCTTCAGAACACTGAAGCTTTCTTT.

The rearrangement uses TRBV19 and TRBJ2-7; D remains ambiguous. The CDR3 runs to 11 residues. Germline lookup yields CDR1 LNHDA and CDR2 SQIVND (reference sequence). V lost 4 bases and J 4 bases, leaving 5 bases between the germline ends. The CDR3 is CASSTLYEQYF. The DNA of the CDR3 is TGTGCCAGTAGTACCCTGTACGAGCAGTACTTC. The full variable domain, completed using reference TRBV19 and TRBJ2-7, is DGGITQSPKYLFRKEGQNVTLSCEQNLNHDAMYWYRQDPGQGLRLIYYSQIVNDFQKGDIAEGYSVSREKKESFPLTVTSAQKNPTAFYLCASSTLYEQYFGPGTRLTVT.

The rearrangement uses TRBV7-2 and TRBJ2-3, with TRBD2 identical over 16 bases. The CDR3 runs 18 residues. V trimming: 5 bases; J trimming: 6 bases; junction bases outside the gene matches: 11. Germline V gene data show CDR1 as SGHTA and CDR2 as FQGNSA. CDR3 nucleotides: TGTGCCAGCAGCCTCTACTCCGGGACTAGCGGGAGGGCGGATACGCAGTATTTT. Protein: CASSLYSGTSGRADTQYF.

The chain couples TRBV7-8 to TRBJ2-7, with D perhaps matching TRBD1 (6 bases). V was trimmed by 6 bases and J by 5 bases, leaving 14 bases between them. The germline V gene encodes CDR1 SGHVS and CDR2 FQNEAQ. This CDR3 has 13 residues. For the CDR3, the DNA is TGTGCCAGCAGAGGGCAGGGGATCGACGAGCAGTACTTC. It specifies CASRGQGIDEQYF.

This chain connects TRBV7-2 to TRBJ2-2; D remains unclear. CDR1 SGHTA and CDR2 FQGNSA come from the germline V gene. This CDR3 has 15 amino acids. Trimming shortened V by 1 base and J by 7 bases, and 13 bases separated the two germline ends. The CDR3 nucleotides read TGTGCCAGCAGCTTAGATATTAGTTATGGCGGGGAGCTGTTTTTT. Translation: CASSLDISYGGELFF.

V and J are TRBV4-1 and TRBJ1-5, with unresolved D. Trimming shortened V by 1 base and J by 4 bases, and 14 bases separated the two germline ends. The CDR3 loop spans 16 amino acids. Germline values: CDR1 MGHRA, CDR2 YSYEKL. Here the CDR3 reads CASSQGAARGNQPQHF. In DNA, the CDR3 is TGCGCCAGCAGCCAAGGGGCCGCCCGGGGAAATCAGCCCCAGCATTTT.

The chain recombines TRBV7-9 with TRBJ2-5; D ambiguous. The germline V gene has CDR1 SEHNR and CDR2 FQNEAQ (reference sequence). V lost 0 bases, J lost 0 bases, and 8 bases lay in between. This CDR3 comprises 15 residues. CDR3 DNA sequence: TGTGCCAGCAGCTTAGCCGGTCGGGACCAAGAGACCCAGTACTTC. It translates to CASSLAGRDQETQYF.

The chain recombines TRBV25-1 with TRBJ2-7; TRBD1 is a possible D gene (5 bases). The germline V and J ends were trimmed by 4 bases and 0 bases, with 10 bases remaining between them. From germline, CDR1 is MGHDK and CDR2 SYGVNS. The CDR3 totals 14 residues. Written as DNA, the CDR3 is TGTGCCAGCAGTGTAGGAGACAGCTCCTACGAGCAGTACTTC. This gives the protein CASSVGDSSYEQYF.

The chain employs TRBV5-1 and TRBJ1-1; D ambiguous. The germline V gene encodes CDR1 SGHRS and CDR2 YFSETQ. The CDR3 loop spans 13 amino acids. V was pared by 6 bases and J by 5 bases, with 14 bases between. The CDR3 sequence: CASTSDGRTEAFF. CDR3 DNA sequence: TGCGCCAGCACCTCGGACGGGAGGACTGAAGCTTTCTTT.

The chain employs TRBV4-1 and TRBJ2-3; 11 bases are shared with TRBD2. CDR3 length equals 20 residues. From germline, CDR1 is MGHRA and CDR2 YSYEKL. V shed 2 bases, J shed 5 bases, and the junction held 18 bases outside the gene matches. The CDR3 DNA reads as TGCGCCAGCAGCCAATTCCAGGCTAGCGGGAGGTCCATCGGGGGAGATACGCAGTATTTT. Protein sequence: CASSQFQASGRSIGGDTQYF.

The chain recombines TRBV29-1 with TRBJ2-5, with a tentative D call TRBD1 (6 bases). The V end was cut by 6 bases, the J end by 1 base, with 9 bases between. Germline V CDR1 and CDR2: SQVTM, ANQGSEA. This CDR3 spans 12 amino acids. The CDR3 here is CSVGQSQETQYF. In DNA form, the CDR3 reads TGCAGCGTCGGACAGAGCCAAGAGACCCAGTACTTC.

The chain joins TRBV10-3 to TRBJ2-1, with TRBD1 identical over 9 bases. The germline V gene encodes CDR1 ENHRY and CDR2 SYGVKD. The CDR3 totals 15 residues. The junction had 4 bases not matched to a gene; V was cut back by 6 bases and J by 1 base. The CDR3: CAIRAGTGSYNEQFF. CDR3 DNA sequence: TGTGCCATCAGGGCCGGGACAGGGTCCTACAATGAGCAGTTCTTC.

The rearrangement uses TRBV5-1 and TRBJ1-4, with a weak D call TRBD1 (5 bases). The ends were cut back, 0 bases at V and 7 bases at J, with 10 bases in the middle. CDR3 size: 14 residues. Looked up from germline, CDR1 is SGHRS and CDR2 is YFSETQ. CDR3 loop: CASSLEGFSEKLFF. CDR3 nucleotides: TGCGCCAGCAGCTTGGAGGGGTTTAGTGAAAAACTGTTTTTT.

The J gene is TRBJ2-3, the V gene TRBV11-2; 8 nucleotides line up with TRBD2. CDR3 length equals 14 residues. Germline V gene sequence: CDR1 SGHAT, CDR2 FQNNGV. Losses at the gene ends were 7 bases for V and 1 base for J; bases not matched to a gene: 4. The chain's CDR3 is CASNGRAGTDTQYF. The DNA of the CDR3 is TGTGCCAGCAACGGGAGGGCGGGCACAGATACGCAGTATTTT.

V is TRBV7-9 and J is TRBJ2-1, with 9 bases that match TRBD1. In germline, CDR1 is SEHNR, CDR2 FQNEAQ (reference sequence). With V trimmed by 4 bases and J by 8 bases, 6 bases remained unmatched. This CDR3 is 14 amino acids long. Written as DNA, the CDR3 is TGTGCCAGCAGCTCCCGGGACAGGGAGCATGAGCAGTTCTTC. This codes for CASSSRDREHEQFF.

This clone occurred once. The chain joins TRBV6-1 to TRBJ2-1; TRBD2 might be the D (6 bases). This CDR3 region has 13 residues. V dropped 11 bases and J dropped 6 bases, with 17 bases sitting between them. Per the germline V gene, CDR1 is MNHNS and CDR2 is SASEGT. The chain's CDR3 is CARPTRKVNEQFF. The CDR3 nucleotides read TGTGCCCGACCGACTAGAAAGGTCAATGAGCAGTTCTTC.

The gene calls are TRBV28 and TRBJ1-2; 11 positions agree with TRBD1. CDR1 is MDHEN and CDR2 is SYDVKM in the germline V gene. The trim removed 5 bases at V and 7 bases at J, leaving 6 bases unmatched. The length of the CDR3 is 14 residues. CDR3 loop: CASSPGDRGGGYTF. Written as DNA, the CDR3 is TGTGCCAGCAGTCCAGGGGACAGGGGGGGTGGCTACACCTTC.

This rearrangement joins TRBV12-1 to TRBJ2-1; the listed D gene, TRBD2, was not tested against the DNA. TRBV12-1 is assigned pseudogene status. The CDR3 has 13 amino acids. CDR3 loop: CARTSGRNNEQFF. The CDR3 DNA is TGTGCCAGGACTAGCGGGAGAAATAATGAGCAGTTCTTC.